This T cell receptor beta chain was identified during a study of identical twins. CDR3 length equals 15 residues. Looked up from germline, CDR1 is MGHRA and CDR2 is YSYEKL. Trimming at V came to 2 bases and at J to 14 bases, leaving 12 bases not matched to a gene. Using its own MiXCR run on the 5' RACE reads, TCRdb lists one record per CDR3 protein. Counted here are a few hundred thousand distinct CDR3 sequences, about 8.3% occurring once; the ten biggest clones make up approximately 2%. Worth noting for this clonotype: This may stem from a read error, because a much larger clone lies one nucleotide away.

The sample was also linked to a second study, of yellow fever vaccine responses in identical twins.

The sequence was obtained from a woman between 18 and 29 years old in good health. The sample taken for sequencing was memory (CD45RO+) T cells sorted from blood. V and J are TRBV4-1 and TRBJ2-1, with 10 nucleotides matching TRBD1. CDR3 loop: CASSQIPGQGMTEFF. CDR3 DNA: TGCGCCAGCAGCCAAATCCCGGGACAGGGGATGACGGAGTTCTTC.